Listed here are 17 T cell receptor beta chains from one sample, sequenced in a study of Graves' ophthalmopathy and Graves' hyperthyroidism (dated by TCRdb to between 2018 and 2020). TCRdb lists the instrument as Illumina HiSeq 2000. For repertoire sequencing, the TCR beta CDR3 regions were amplified from RNA transcripts. The first round of RT-PCR was done with HTBI primers and the Qiagen OneStep RT-PCR kit, and was followed by a second round of multiplex PCR, then size selection and purification. TCRdb ran its own pipeline on the public reads, namely fastp trimming at Q25 and MiXCR clone calling, and kept in-frame beta chains. Merged by CDR3 protein, the rows form single entries marked with the most common genes and DNA. The sample table contains about 1.2 million distinct CDR3 sequences; only one count was recorded for about two fifths of them. The ten largest make up over 8.5% of the sample. Specimen: peripheral blood or thyroid tissue (not recorded which). All receptors derive from an adult man with Graves' hyperthyroidism.

The DNA of the CDR3 is TGTGCCTGGAGACAGGAAAATGAAAAACTGTTTTTT. It yields the protein CAWRQENEKLFF. The V gene is TRBV30, the J gene TRBJ1-4; TRBD1 might be the D (5 bases). The germline V and J ends were trimmed by 3 bases and 5 bases, with 7 bases remaining between them. Per germline, CDR1 GTSNPN and CDR2 SVGIG (reference sequence). CDR3 length: 12 amino acids.

Turning to this clonotype: A much larger clone lies a single base off, so this may be a read error. The J gene is TRBJ1-5, the V gene TRBV11-2; 10 bases fit TRBD1. This CDR3 contains 14 residues. Germline V gene sequence: CDR1 SGHAT, CDR2 FQNNGV. The DNA of the CDR3 is TGTGCCAGCAGCACGCGGGACAGGGGTCAGCCCCATCATTTT. It yields the protein CASSTRDRGQPHHF.

V is TRBV6-5 and J is TRBJ2-7; a weak D match, TRBD2 (6 bases). V was clipped by 7 bases and J by 5 bases, with 15 bases between them. Germline V CDR1 and CDR2: MNHEY, SVGAGI. The CDR3 covers 13 residues. CDR3 region: CASNYSPGDEQYF. The CDR3 DNA reads TGTGCCAGCAACTACTCGCCGGGGGACGAGCAGTACTTC.

The V call is TRBV29-1, the J call TRBJ1-6, with no clear D. In germline, CDR1 is SQVTM, CDR2 ANQGSEA. V was shortened by 7 bases and J by 7 bases, with 2 bases between the two germline ends. CDR3 length equals 9 residues. The DNA for the CDR3 is TGCAGCGGCAATTCACCCCTCCACTTT. Translating gives CSGNSPLHF. The variable domain in full, with the rest retrieved from reference TRBV29-1 and TRBJ1-6, is SAVISQKPSRDICQRGTSLTIQCQVDSQVTMMFWYRQQPGQSLTLIATANQGSEATYESGFVIDKFPISRPNLTFSTLTVSNMSPEDSSIYLCSGNSPLHFGNGTRLTVT.

The CDR3 sequence: CASSSRGFGQPQHF. CDR3 sequence (DNA): TGTGCCAGCAGTTCCCGGGGGTTCGGCCAGCCCCAGCATTTT. The chain uses TRBV28 and TRBJ1-5; perhaps TRBD1 as D (5 bases). From germline, CDR1 is MDHEN and CDR2 SYDVKM. This CDR3 contains 14 residues. Between the trimmed V and J ends, which lost 4 bases and 7 bases, there was a span of 14 bases.

V is TRBV7-2 and J is TRBJ2-7, with D possibly called TRBD1 or TRBD2 (6 bases each). Germline V gene data show CDR1 as SGHTA and CDR2 as FQGNSA. CDR3 length: 14 amino acids. V was cut by 5 bases and J by 6 bases, with 17 bases left in between. The CDR3 nucleotides read TGTGCCAGCAGCCCCAGAGGGGGGCGCAGCGAGCAGTACTTC. This encodes CASSPRGGRSEQYF.

This clonotype was observed many times. The rearrangement uses TRBV24-1 and TRBJ2-2; 8 bases match TRBD1. The length of the CDR3 is 16 residues. V lost 3 bases to trimming and J lost 2 bases; unmatched junction nucleotides: 4. CDR1 is KGHDR, CDR2 SFDVKD, per germline. Written as DNA, the CDR3 is TGTGCCACCAGTGATCTCGACAGGGGTAACACCGGGGAGCTGTTTTTT. Its protein product is CATSDLDRGNTGELFF.

V gene TRBV7-9 combines with J gene TRBJ1-2, with a possible D match to TRBD1 (5 bases). Germline CDR1 is SEHNR and CDR2 is FQNEAQ (reference sequence). The CDR3 is made up of 12 amino acids. Trimming pared 8 bases from V and 7 bases from J, leaving 14 bases between. CDR3 amino acids: CASDLTARGYTF. The CDR3 DNA sequence: TGTGCCAGCGACCTGACAGCGCGTGGCTACACCTTC.

The CDR3 sequence: CASSALQGAYGYTF. As DNA, the CDR3 is TGTGCCAGCAGCGCTTTACAGGGGGCGTATGGCTACACCTTC. J is TRBJ1-2 and V is TRBV7-9, with TRBD1 matching over 9 bases. Germline lookup yields CDR1 SEHNR and CDR2 FQNEAQ (reference sequence). Trimming took 5 bases from V and 5 from J; bases not matched to a gene: 6. The CDR3 loop spans 14 amino acids. The entire variable domain, with the rest obtained from reference TRBV7-9 and TRBJ1-2, is as follows: DTGVSQNPRHKITKRGQNVTFRCDPISEHNRLYWYRQTLGQGPEFLTYFQNEAQLEKSRLLSDRFSAERPKGSFSTLEIQRTEQGDSAMYLCASSALQGAYGYTFGSGTRLTVV.

This clonotype came up once. A junction end diverges from the germline sequence, so it may reflect a read error. V usage is TRBV10-3 and J usage is TRBJ2-7; TRBD2 aligns across 11 bases. Germline loops: CDR1 ENHRY, CDR2 SYGVKD. The length of the CDR3 is 17 residues. Here the CDR3 reads CASSYRASGRLIYEQYF. CDR3 DNA: TGTGCCAGCAGTTACAGGGCTAGCGGGAGGTTGATCTACGAGCAGTACTTC.

J is TRBJ2-3 and V is TRBV29-1; no reliable D call. The CDR3 extends over 12 amino acids. V gave up 0 bases and J gave up 4 bases, with 5 bases separating them. Germline CDR1 and CDR2: SQVTM and ANQGSEA. As DNA, the CDR3 is TGCAGCGTTGAAGATTCCCCAGATACGCAGTATTTT. It encodes CSVEDSPDTQYF.

The chain couples TRBV7-9 to TRBJ1-5; D may be TRBD2 (6 bases). With the DNA end fitting TRBJ2-5 better, the J assignment may be wrong. The germline V gene encodes CDR1 SEHNR and CDR2 FQNEAQ (reference sequence). This CDR3 is 15 amino acids long. The DNA for the CDR3 is TGTGCCAGCAGCTTACAGGAGGGGAGCAATCAGCCCCAGTACTTC. It codes for CASSLQEGSNQPQYF.

In its sample, this clonotype was seen many times. The chain carries TRBV7-8 and TRBJ2-2; D is possibly TRBD2 (6 bases). Germline V gene lookup returns CDR1 SGHVS and CDR2 FQNEAQ. Between the trimmed V and J ends, which lost 10 bases and 6 bases, there was a span of 18 bases. The CDR3 loop spans 14 amino acids. In DNA, the CDR3 is TGTGCCACGACTGTGGGAGGAGGATCCGGGGAGCTGTTTTTT. This translates into CATTVGGGSGELFF.

The chain combines TRBV9 with TRBJ1-1, with TRBD1 matching over 8 bases. The V segment lost 4 bases and the J segment 4 bases; nucleotides outside the gene matches: 9. Germline CDR1 and CDR2: SGDLS and YYNGEE. The CDR3 sequence is 15 residues long. Here the CDR3 reads CASSPWTGPSTEAFF. The CDR3 DNA is TGTGCCAGCAGCCCCTGGACAGGGCCGAGCACTGAAGCTTTCTTT.

This sequence joins TRBV20-1 and TRBJ1-1; 7 bases align to TRBD1. There are 13 residues in the CDR3. The junction had 9 bases not matched to a gene; V was cut back by 1 base and J by 10 bases. Germline V gene data show CDR1 as DFQATT and CDR2 as SNEGSKA (reference sequence). The CDR3 sequence is CSARGGGRLGAFF. The CDR3 DNA is TGCAGTGCTAGAGGAGGGGGCAGGCTGGGAGCTTTCTTT.

This chain links TRBV19 with TRBJ2-5; D not resolved. V was clipped by 1 base and J by 11 bases, with 14 bases between them. Germline CDR1 reads LNHDA; CDR2 reads SQIVND (reference sequence). This CDR3 has 13 amino acids. The CDR3 is CASSIVHTDTQYF. CDR3 sequence (DNA): TGTGCCAGTAGTATAGTACACACAGATACGCAGTACTTC.

This clonotype was counted at least ten times. This sequence joins TRBV11-2 and TRBJ2-7; 9 bases align to TRBD1. This CDR3 has 13 residues. Germline V gene data show CDR1 as SGHAT and CDR2 as FQNNGV. The ends lost 7 bases at V and 3 bases at J; junction bases unmatched: 4. Here the CDR3 DNA reads TGTGCCAGCAAGGGACAGGGAATCTACGAGCAGTACTTC. Encoded protein: CASKGQGIYEQYF. The full variable domain, its missing parts supplied by reference TRBV11-2 and TRBJ2-7, is EAGVAQSPRYKIIEKRQSVAFWCNPISGHATLYWYQQILGQGPKLLIQFQNNGVVDDSQLPKDRFSAERLKGVDSTLKIQPAKLEDSAVYLCASKGQGIYEQYFGPGTRLTVT.